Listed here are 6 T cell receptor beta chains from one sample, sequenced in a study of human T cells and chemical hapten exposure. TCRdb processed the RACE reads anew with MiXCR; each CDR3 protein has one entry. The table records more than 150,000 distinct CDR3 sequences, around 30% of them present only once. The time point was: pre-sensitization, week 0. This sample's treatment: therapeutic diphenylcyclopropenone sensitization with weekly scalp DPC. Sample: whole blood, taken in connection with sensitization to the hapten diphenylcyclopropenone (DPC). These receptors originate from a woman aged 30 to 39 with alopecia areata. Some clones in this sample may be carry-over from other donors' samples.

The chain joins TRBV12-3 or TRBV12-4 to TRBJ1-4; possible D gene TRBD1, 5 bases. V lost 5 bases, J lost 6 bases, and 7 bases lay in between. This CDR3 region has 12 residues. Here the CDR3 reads CASSPGYEKLFF. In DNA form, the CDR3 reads TGTGCCAGCAGTCCAGGGTATGAAAAACTGTTTTTT.

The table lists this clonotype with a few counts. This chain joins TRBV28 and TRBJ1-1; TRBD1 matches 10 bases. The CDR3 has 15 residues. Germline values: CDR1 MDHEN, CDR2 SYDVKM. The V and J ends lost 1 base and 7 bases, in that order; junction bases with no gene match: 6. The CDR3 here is CASSLSGQGIIEAFF. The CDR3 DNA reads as TGTGCCAGCAGTTTATCGGGACAGGGGATAATTGAAGCTTTCTTT.

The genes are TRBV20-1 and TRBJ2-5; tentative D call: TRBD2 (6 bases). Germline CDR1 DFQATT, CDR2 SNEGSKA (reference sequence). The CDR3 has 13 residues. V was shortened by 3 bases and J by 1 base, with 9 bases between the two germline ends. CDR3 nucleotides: TGCAGTGCTAGGCCGGGACTCCAAGAGACCCAGTACTTC. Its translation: CSARPGLQETQYF.

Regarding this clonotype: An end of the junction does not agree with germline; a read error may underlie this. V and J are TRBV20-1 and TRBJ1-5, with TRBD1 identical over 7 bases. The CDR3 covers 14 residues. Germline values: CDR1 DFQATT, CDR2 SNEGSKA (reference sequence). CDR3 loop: CSVRGGSGNQPQHF. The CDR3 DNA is TGCAGTGTTAGAGGGGGCTCGGGCAATCAGCCCCAGCATTTT.

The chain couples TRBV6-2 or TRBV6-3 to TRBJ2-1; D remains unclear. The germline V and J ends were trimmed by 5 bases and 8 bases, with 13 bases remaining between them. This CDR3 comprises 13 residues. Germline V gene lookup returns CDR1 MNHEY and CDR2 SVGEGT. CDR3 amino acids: CASSRTIEDEQFF. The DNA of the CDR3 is TGTGCCAGCAGTAGGACGATTGAGGATGAGCAGTTCTTC.

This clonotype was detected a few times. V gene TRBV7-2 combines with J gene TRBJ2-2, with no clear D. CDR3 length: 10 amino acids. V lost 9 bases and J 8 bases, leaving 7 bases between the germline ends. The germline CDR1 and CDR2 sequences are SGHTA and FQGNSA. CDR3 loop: CARVGGELFF. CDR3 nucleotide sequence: TGTGCCAGGGTGGGGGGGGAGCTGTTTTTT.